This is a list of T cell receptor beta chains from one sample in a study of identical twins. From the 5' RACE reads, TCRdb called clonotypes with MiXCR, one entry per CDR3 protein. The sample consists of 750,000 to 950,000 distinct CDR3 sequences, around an eighth of them appearing once. Another study also made use of these data, one on yellow fever vaccine responses in identical twins.

The sequenced sample consisted of PBMCs. These receptors all stem from a young woman in good health. Both conserved end residues are trimmed from each CDR3. Each record gives: V gene, J gene, CDR3 protein.

v_call: TRBV11-2; j_call: TRBJ2-5; cdr3_aa: ASSFSPLQETQY
v_call: TRBV6-1; j_call: TRBJ2-3; cdr3_aa: ASSEWWLPSTDTQY
v_call: TRBV10-3; j_call: TRBJ1-1; cdr3_aa: AIVDRSNTEAF
v_call: TRBV9; j_call: TRBJ2-1; cdr3_aa: ASSASGRASDEQF
v_call: TRBV29-1; j_call: TRBJ2-1; cdr3_aa: SVDGLAGELGYNEQF
v_call: TRBV2; j_call: TRBJ1-1; cdr3_aa: ASSIQGGGTEAF
v_call: TRBV12-3/TRBV12-4; j_call: TRBJ1-1; cdr3_aa: ASSYEGLDTEAF
v_call: TRBV7-2; j_call: TRBJ2-1; cdr3_aa: ASSSDTYSYNEQF
v_call: TRBV20-1; j_call: TRBJ2-3; cdr3_aa: SVPRSTDTQY
v_call: TRBV20-1; j_call: TRBJ1-1; cdr3_aa: RYDRGATEAF
v_call: TRBV20-1; j_call: TRBJ1-1; cdr3_aa: SASDSLAEAF
v_call: TRBV12-3/TRBV12-4; j_call: TRBJ2-1; cdr3_aa: ASNPTGGSYNEQF
v_call: TRBV20-1; j_call: TRBJ1-3; cdr3_aa: SARGIDISGFGRNTIY
v_call: TRBV7-3; j_call: TRBJ1-2; cdr3_aa: ASSPGDTANYGYT
v_call: TRBV2; j_call: TRBJ2-2; cdr3_aa: ASSEFHREAGELF
v_call: TRBV29-1; j_call: TRBJ2-3; cdr3_aa: SVVRGGPTDTQY
v_call: TRBV10-3; j_call: TRBJ2-3; cdr3_aa: AISRFSTDTQY
v_call: TRBV6-5; j_call: TRBJ2-2; cdr3_aa: ASYPGELF
v_call: TRBV5-5; j_call: TRBJ1-5; cdr3_aa: ASSSEGQGNQPQH
v_call: TRBV9; j_call: TRBJ2-1; cdr3_aa: ASSAPSSWYSQNEQF
v_call: TRBV27; j_call: TRBJ2-1; cdr3_aa: ASSLALAYNEQF
v_call: TRBV6-5; j_call: TRBJ2-2; cdr3_aa: ASSFPRTGDTGELF
v_call: TRBV7-9; j_call: TRBJ2-5; cdr3_aa: ASSKAAPQETQY
v_call: TRBV20-1; j_call: TRBJ2-1; cdr3_aa: SATLAGGYNEQF
v_call: TRBV6-1; j_call: TRBJ1-5; cdr3_aa: ASSDEGLILINSNQPQH
v_call: TRBV5-4; j_call: TRBJ2-2; cdr3_aa: ASSYGRYTGVLF
v_call: TRBV7-9; j_call: TRBJ2-6; cdr3_aa: ASSLASGTGANVLT
v_call: TRBV7-9; j_call: TRBJ2-7; cdr3_aa: ASSLEGGNEQY
v_call: TRBV3-1; j_call: TRBJ1-5; cdr3_aa: ASSQDNGNQPQH
v_call: TRBV11-2; j_call: TRBJ2-1; cdr3_aa: ASSLDRGAGLAYNEQF
v_call: TRBV29-1; j_call: TRBJ1-2; cdr3_aa: SVGVRTHGYT
v_call: TRBV20-1; j_call: TRBJ2-1; cdr3_aa: SARLAGGAYNEQF
v_call: TRBV29-1; j_call: TRBJ2-3; cdr3_aa: SVAGPRLDTQY
v_call: TRBV9; j_call: TRBJ2-1; cdr3_aa: ASSPSGAGNEQF
v_call: TRBV4-1; j_call: TRBJ2-2; cdr3_aa: ASSRQGGQNTGELF
v_call: TRBV7-8; j_call: TRBJ2-5; cdr3_aa: ASSLGIQETQY
v_call: TRBV7-6; j_call: TRBJ2-5; cdr3_aa: ASSLYGQGQETQY
v_call: TRBV5-6; j_call: TRBJ2-2; cdr3_aa: ASHPGQYTGELF
v_call: TRBV29-1; j_call: TRBJ2-5; cdr3_aa: SVEFLQQETQY
v_call: TRBV27; j_call: TRBJ2-3; cdr3_aa: ASSFQYLTDTQY
v_call: TRBV2; j_call: TRBJ2-1; cdr3_aa: ASSVWWTSGVGEQF
v_call: TRBV6-5; j_call: TRBJ1-2; cdr3_aa: ASSFSIIGRPSGGYT
v_call: TRBV5-6; j_call: TRBJ2-3; cdr3_aa: ASSSGTLQRAY
v_call: TRBV12-3/TRBV12-4; j_call: TRBJ2-1; cdr3_aa: ASSLAASVYNEQF
v_call: TRBV20-1; j_call: TRBJ2-4; cdr3_aa: SARDEEGAKNIQY
v_call: TRBV27; j_call: TRBJ2-5; cdr3_aa: ASKFVQGETQY
v_call: TRBV4-1; j_call: TRBJ2-1; cdr3_aa: ASSQDEAGPIYNEQF
v_call: TRBV5-1; j_call: TRBJ1-1; cdr3_aa: ASSMGTGGTEAF
v_call: TRBV6-5; j_call: TRBJ2-5; cdr3_aa: ASSYSTFQETQY
v_call: TRBV2; j_call: TRBJ1-4; cdr3_aa: ASSEVGNEKLF